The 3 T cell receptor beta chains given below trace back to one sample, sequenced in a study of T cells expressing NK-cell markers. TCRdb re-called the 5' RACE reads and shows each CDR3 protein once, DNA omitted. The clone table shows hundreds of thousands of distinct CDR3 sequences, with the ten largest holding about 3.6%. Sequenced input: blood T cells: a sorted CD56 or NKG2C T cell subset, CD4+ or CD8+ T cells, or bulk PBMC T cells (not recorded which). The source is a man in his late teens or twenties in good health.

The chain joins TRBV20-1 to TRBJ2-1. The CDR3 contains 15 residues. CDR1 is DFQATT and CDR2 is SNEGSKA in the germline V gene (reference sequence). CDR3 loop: CSASGLRSRYNEQFF.

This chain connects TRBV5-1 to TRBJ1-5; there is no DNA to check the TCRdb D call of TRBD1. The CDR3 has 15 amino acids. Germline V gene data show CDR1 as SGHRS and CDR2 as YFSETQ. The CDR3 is CASSLTTGGKQPQHF.

CDR3 residues: CATSRSWTGDTYEQYF. This rearrangement joins TRBV15 to TRBJ2-7; TCRdb's assignment of TRBD1 cannot be checked, as there is no DNA. CDR1 LNHNV and CDR2 YYDKDF come from the germline V gene (reference sequence). This CDR3 has 16 residues.